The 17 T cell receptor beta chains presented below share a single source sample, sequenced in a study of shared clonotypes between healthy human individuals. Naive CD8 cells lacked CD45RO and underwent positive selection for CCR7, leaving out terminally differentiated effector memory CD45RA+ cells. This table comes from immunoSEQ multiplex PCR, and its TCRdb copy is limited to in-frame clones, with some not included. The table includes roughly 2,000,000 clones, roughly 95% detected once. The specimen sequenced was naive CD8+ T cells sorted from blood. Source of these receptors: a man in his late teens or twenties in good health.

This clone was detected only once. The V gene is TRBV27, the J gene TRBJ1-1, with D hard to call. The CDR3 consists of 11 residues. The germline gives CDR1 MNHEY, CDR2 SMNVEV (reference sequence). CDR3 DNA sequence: TGTGTCACAGATATGAACACTGAAGCTTTCTTT. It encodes CVTDMNTEAFF.

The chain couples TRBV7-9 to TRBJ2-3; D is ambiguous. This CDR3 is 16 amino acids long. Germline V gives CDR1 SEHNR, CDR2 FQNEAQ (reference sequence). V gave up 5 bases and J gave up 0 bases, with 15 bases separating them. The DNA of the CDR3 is TGTGCCAGCAGCCTCCATTTCTTCGATAGCACAGATACGCAGTATTTT. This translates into CASSLHFFDSTDTQYF. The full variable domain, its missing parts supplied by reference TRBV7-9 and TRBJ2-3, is DTGVSQNPRHKITKRGQNVTFRCDPISEHNRLYWYRQTLGQGPEFLTYFQNEAQLEKSRLLSDRFSAERPKGSFSTLEIQRTEQGDSAMYLCASSLHFFDSTDTQYFGPGTRLTVL.

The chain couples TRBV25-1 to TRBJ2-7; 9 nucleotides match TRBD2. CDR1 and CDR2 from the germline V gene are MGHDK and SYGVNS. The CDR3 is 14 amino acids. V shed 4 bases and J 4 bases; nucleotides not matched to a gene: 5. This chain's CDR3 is CASSVAGEGYEQYF. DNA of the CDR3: TGTGCCAGCAGTGTAGCGGGGGAGGGTTACGAGCAGTACTTC.

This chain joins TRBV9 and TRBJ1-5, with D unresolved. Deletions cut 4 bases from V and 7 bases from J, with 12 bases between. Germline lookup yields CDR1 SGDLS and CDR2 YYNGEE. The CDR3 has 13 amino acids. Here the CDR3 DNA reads TGTGCCAGCAGCCAGGAGGGTGAGCAGCCCCAGCATTTT. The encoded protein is CASSQEGEQPQHF.

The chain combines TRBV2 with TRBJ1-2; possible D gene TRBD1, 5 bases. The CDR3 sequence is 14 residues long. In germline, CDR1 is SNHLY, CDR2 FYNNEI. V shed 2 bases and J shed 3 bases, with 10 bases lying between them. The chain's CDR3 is CASSEKARDYGYTF. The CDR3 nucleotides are TGTGCCAGCAGTGAAAAGGCCAGGGACTATGGCTACACCTTC.

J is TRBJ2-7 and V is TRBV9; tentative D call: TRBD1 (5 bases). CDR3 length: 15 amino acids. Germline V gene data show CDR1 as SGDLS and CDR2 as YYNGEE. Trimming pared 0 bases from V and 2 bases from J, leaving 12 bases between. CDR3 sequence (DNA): TGTGCCAGCAGCGTAGGGGGCAGTTCGACCTACGAGCAGTACTTC. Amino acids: CASSVGGSSTYEQYF.

This CDR3 reads CASRETGDIQYF. The CDR3 bases are TGTGCCAGCAGGGAGACAGGGGACATTCAGTACTTC. J is TRBJ2-4 and V is TRBV2; 8 nucleotides line up with TRBD1. J was trimmed by 8 bases and V by 6 bases; bases with no gene match: 3. Per germline, CDR1 SNHLY and CDR2 FYNNEI. CDR3 length: 12 amino acids.

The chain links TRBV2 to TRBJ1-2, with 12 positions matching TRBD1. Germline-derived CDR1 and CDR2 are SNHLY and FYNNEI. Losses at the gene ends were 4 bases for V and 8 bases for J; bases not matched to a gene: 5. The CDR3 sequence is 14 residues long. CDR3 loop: CASSAGQGARGYTF. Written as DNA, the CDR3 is TGTGCCAGCAGTGCGGGACAGGGGGCGCGGGGCTACACCTTC.

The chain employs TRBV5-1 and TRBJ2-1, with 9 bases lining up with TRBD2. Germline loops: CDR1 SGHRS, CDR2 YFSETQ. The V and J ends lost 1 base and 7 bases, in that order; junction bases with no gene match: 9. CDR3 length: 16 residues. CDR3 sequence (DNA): TGCGCCAGCAGCTTGTCCCCAGCGGGGGGTTATAATGAGCAGTTCTTC. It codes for CASSLSPAGGYNEQFF.

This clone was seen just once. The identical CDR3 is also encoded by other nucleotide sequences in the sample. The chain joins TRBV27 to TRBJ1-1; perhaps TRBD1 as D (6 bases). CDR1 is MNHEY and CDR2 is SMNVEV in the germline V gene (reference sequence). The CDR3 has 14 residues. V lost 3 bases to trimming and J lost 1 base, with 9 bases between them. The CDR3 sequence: CASSFIGGNTEAFF. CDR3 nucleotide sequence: TGTGCCAGCAGTTTTATAGGGGGGAACACTGAAGCTTTCTTT.

The CDR3 nucleotides read TGTGCCAGCAGTTTAGCGGGGGGGCCTCACAATGAGCAGTTCTTC. Amino acids: CASSLAGGPHNEQFF. The chain uses TRBV6-5 and TRBJ2-1; 11 bases line up with TRBD2. V shed 4 bases, J shed 5 bases, and the junction held 4 bases outside the gene matches. The CDR3 runs to 15 residues. Per germline, CDR1 MNHEY and CDR2 SVGAGI.

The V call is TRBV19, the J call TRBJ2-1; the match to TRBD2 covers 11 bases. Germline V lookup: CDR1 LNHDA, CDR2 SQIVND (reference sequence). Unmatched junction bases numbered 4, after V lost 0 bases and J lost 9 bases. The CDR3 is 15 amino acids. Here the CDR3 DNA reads TGTGCCAGTAGTATAGAACTAGCGGGAGACGGTGAGCAGTTCTTC. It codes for CASSIELAGDGEQFF.

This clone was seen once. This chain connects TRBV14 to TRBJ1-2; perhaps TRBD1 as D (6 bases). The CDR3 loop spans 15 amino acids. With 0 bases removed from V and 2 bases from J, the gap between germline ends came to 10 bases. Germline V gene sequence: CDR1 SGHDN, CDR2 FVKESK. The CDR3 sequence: CASSQEGGTNYGYTF. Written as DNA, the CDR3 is TGTGCCAGCAGCCAAGAAGGCGGGACAAACTATGGCTACACCTTC.

The CDR3 loop reads CASSQGYGADTQYF. CDR3 coding DNA: TGCGCCAGCAGCCAAGGGTACGGAGCAGATACGCAGTATTTT. The V call is TRBV4-1, the J call TRBJ2-3; no clear D. V shed 1 base and J shed 4 bases, with 9 bases lying between them. The V gene's germline CDR1 is MGHRA and CDR2 YSYEKL. The CDR3 has 14 amino acids.

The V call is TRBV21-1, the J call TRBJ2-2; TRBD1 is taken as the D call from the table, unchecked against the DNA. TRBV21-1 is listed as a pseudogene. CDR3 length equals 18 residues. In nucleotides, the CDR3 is TGTGCCAGCAGCAAAGTCCTTACCGGGACAGGGGGCCCCGGGGAGCTGTTTTTT. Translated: CASSKVLTGTGGPGELFF.

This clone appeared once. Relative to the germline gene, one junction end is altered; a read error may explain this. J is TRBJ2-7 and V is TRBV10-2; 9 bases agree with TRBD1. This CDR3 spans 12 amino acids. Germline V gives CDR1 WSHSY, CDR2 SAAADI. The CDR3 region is CASSEVRDRATF. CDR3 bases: TGCGCCAGCAGTGAGGTCCGGGACAGGGCTACCTTC.

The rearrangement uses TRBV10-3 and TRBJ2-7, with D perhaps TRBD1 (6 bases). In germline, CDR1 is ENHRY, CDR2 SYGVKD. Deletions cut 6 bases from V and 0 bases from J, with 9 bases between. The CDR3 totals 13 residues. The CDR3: CAISGDNSYEQYF. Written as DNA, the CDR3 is TGTGCCATCAGCGGGGACAACTCCTACGAGCAGTACTTC.